This note documents a single TCR beta chain sequence. The antigen remains unidentified. This record belongs to a study of metastatic and nonmetastatic thyroid tumors. Study background: Across peripheral blood and tumor or nodule tissue samples taken from malignant and benign thyroid patients, the repertoires were compared with one another. Study-wide findings and caveats: When malignant thyroid tumors were compared with benign nodules, TCR beta diversity was reportedly significantly higher in the malignant tumors. This held in both blood and tumor samples.

How the authors handled the data: For papillary thyroid cancer, a distant-metastasis classifier was constructed from CDR3 differences observed across clinicopathological groups. Using MiXCR, TCRdb re-called clones from the PCR reads. V and J calls and clone size were set by TCRdb, not the authors. The sample consists of 20,000 or so clones, around 30% of them appearing once. No patient received treatment before thyroid surgery. Germline CDR1 SEHNR, CDR2 FQNEAQ (reference sequence). This CDR3 spans 13 amino acids. V lost 1 base and J lost 7, with 10 bases in between. The sequence came from a female donor with papillary thyroid cancer or a benign thyroid nodule (not recorded which). Some clones in this sample may be carry-over from other donors' samples. The rearrangement uses TRBV7-9 and TRBJ1-2; D call uncertain. Input material: tumor tissue. CDR3 DNA sequence: TGTGCCAGCAGCTTAGGGGCGCAGAGTGGCTACACCTTC. The encoded protein is CASSLGAQSGYTF.